This note documents a single T cell receptor (beta chain) sequence. The V gene's germline CDR1 is SGHTA and CDR2 FQGNSA. After removal of 1 base from V and 4 bases from J, the junction contained 8 bases not matched to a gene. This CDR3 comprises 16 residues. As handled by the study authors: The authors estimated nucleated cell counts from reference gene primer amplification. TCRdb's copy holds only in-frame clones and misses some; the assay was immunoSEQ multiplex PCR. The D gene and trimming were derived from the DNA, and the V and J assignments and clone size from that table. The sample comprises fewer than 250,000 clones, about 87% of which are singletons, and more than 2.5% rests with the top ten. This specimen belongs to a study of blood T cell repertoires in COVID-19. Overall study: Specimens from acute and convalescent COVID-19 originated in the United States, Italy and Spain.

Material for sequencing was peripheral blood. The gene calls are TRBV7-2 and TRBJ2-3; 7 bases line up with TRBD2. The sequence was collected from a man in his fifties or sixties with acute or convalescent COVID-19. DNA for the CDR3: TGTGCCAGCAGCTTAGTCGGGACTACTGGGTCAGATACGCAGTATTTT. Translating it yields CASSLVGTTGSDTQYF.